The 32 T cell receptor beta chains listed next were all sequenced from one sample in a study of cytomegalovirus exposure and HLA in healthy donors. Researchers ran the PCR with 60 Vbeta and 13 Jbeta primers. Assay used: immunoSEQ multiplex PCR; TCRdb lists only in-frame clones, some missing. The sample has some 90,000 clones, roughly 70% seen once. Input material: PBMCs. These receptor sequences come from a man between 45 and 60 years old in good health and CMV-seronegative.

Of note for this clone: Different DNA sequences within this sample yield the same CDR3. V usage is TRBV5-1 and J usage is TRBJ2-7, with D perhaps TRBD1 (6 bases). The ends were cut back, 3 bases at V and 2 bases at J, with 15 bases in the middle. In germline, CDR1 is SGHRS, CDR2 YFSETQ. This CDR3 has 15 residues. Here the CDR3 reads CASSWGQGSTYEQYF. CDR3 nucleotides: TGCGCCAGCAGCTGGGGGCAAGGCTCCACCTACGAGCAGTACTTC.

The chain joins TRBV18 to TRBJ1-4; 7 bases are shared with TRBD1. Germline-derived CDR1 and CDR2 are KGHSH and LQKENI. The V and J ends lost 3 bases and 8 bases, in that order; junction bases with no gene match: 6. This CDR3 comprises 14 residues. The CDR3 sequence: CASSPYGTVEKLFF. The CDR3 coding sequence is TGTGCCAGCTCACCGTACGGGACAGTGGAAAAACTGTTTTTT. Combining the CDR3 with reference TRBV18 and TRBJ1-4 gives the whole variable domain NAGVMQNPRHLVRRRGQEARLRCSPMKGHSHVYWYRQLPEEGLKFMVYLQKENIIDESGMPKERFSAEFPKEGPSILRIQQVVRGDSAAYFCASSPYGTVEKLFFGSGTQLSVL.

The chain uses TRBV5-1 and TRBJ2-2; D is unclear. Trimming took off 0 bases at V and 5 bases at J, with 5 bases between the two ends. The CDR3 consists of 13 residues. The germline V gene has CDR1 SGHRS and CDR2 YFSETQ. CDR3 nucleotides: TGCGCCAGCAGCTTGGGAGTTACCGGGGAGCTGTTTTTT. It specifies CASSLGVTGELFF.

The chain is built from TRBV9 and TRBJ1-1; D unresolved. This CDR3 is 12 amino acids long. V was cut by 5 bases and J by 1 base, with 6 bases left in between. Germline V gene sequence: CDR1 SGDLS, CDR2 YYNGEE. The CDR3 sequence: CASSTGNTEAFF. The CDR3 DNA is TGTGCCAGCAGTACTGGGAACACTGAAGCTTTCTTT.

The chain has TRBV5-1 and TRBJ1-2; 8 bases match TRBD1. The trim removed 3 bases at V and 0 bases at J, leaving 4 bases unmatched. Germline V CDR1 and CDR2: SGHRS, YFSETQ. This CDR3 comprises 15 residues. CDR3 DNA: TGCGCCAGCAGCTCTGACAGGGGCACTAACTATGGCTACACCTTC. It yields the protein CASSSDRGTNYGYTF. Together with reference TRBV5-1 and TRBJ1-2, the CDR3 gives the full variable domain: KAGVTQTPRYLIKTRGQQVTLSCSPISGHRSVSWYQQTPGQGLQFLFEYFSETQRNKGNFPGRFSGRQFSNSRSEMNVSTLELGDSALYLCASSSDRGTNYGYTFGSGTRLTVV.

The chain is built from TRBV11-2 and TRBJ2-7; D is uncertain. CDR3 size: 17 residues. V shed 3 bases and J shed 2 bases, with 20 bases lying between them. CDR1 is SGHAT, CDR2 FQNNGV, per germline. The CDR3 loop reads CASSFSPRLPTPYEQYF. CDR3 DNA sequence: TGTGCCAGCAGCTTTTCCCCCCGACTGCCTACTCCCTACGAGCAGTACTTC.

The chain is built from TRBV14 and TRBJ2-5; unclear D gene. CDR3 size: 13 residues. The V gene lost 1 base and the J gene lost 2 bases, with 5 bases spanning the gap. Germline CDR1 reads SGHDN; CDR2 reads FVKESK. This CDR3 reads CASSQVIQETQYF. The CDR3 nucleotides read TGTGCCAGCAGCCAAGTTATACAAGAGACCCAGTACTTC.

This rearrangement joins TRBV7-6 to TRBJ2-3, with 9 bases identical to TRBD2. The CDR3 consists of 16 residues. The germline V gene encodes CDR1 SGHVS and CDR2 FNYEAQ. The V segment lost 4 bases and the J segment 0 bases; nucleotides outside the gene matches: 5. The CDR3 bases are TGTGCCAGCAGCTCCCCTAGCGGGGCCAGCACAGATACGCAGTATTTT. Translation gives CASSSPSGASTDTQYF.

Points on this clone: At one end, the junction sequence differs from germline, possibly due to a read error. The chain is built from TRBV7-2 and TRBJ1-1; D call uncertain. CDR3 length: 13 residues. Looked up from germline, CDR1 is SGHTA and CDR2 is FQGNSA. CDR3 bases: TGTGCCAGCAGCTTTAGGGAGAACACTGAAGCTTTTTTT. Its translation is CASSFRENTEAFF.

V and J are TRBV6-5 and TRBJ2-2; D remains ambiguous. Germline V CDR1 and CDR2: MNHEY, SVGAGI. CDR3 length equals 14 residues. V shed 7 bases and J shed 8 bases, with 17 bases lying between them. CDR3 in DNA: TGTGCCAGCAAAATGGGCTCAGTGTCGGGGGAGCTGTTTTTT. Translated: CASKMGSVSGELFF.

This clone showed up just a few times. This sequence joins TRBV5-1 and TRBJ1-1; a possible D gene is TRBD1 (6 bases). The CDR3 sequence is 15 residues long. The V gene's germline CDR1 is SGHRS and CDR2 YFSETQ. Deletions cut 4 bases from V and 4 bases from J, with 17 bases between. In nucleotides, the CDR3 is TGCGCCAGCAGCATCGACAGGCCTGGGACCACTGAAGCTTTCTTT. Translated, it gives CASSIDRPGTTEAFF. The full variable domain, its missing parts supplied by reference TRBV5-1 and TRBJ1-1, is KAGVTQTPRYLIKTRGQQVTLSCSPISGHRSVSWYQQTPGQGLQFLFEYFSETQRNKGNFPGRFSGRQFSNSRSEMNVSTLELGDSALYLCASSIDRPGTTEAFFGQGTRLTVV.

The rearrangement links TRBV11-3 to TRBJ2-1, with 8 nucleotides matching TRBD2. Per germline, CDR1 SGHNT and CDR2 YENEEA. The CDR3 length is 14 residues. J lost 4 bases, V lost 6 bases, and 5 bases had no gene match. The DNA for the CDR3 is TGTGCCAGCAGTAAAGCGGGGGTTTACAATGAGCAGTTCTTC. Its protein product is CASSKAGVYNEQFF.

The chain combines TRBV5-1 with TRBJ2-7, with D perhaps TRBD1 (5 bases). The CDR3 has 15 amino acids. Looked up from germline, CDR1 is SGHRS and CDR2 is YFSETQ. V was pared by 0 bases and J by 2 bases, with 12 bases between. The CDR3 nucleotides are TGCGCCAGCAGCTTGGGGACATTCGCAACCTACGAGCAGTACTTC. Protein sequence: CASSLGTFATYEQYF.

The V call is TRBV7-9, the J call TRBJ2-1; a weak D match, TRBD2 (7 bases). Trimming removed 8 bases from V and 7 bases from J, with 12 bases in between. The CDR3 is 12 amino acids. Germline CDR1 reads SEHNR; CDR2 reads FQNEAQ (reference sequence). CDR3 DNA sequence: TGTGCCAGCCGAAGGGGGGGGAATGAGCAGTTCTTC. It encodes CASRRGGNEQFF.

This chain uses TRBV10-3 with TRBJ2-5; D is uncertain. Germline CDR1 and CDR2: ENHRY and SYGVKD. The CDR3 has 12 residues. V lost 2 bases and J 2 bases, leaving 3 bases between the germline ends. The CDR3: CAISETQETQYF. CDR3 sequence (DNA): TGTGCCATCAGTGAGACTCAAGAGACCCAGTACTTC.

V is TRBV6-6 and J is TRBJ2-1, with 10 bases lining up with TRBD1. The CDR3 has 15 amino acids. Germline-derived CDR1 and CDR2 are MNHNY and SVGAGI (reference sequence). V was clipped by 6 bases and J by 5 bases; unmatched bases: 7. CDR3 nucleotide sequence: TGTGCCAGCAGCCCAGGACAGGGGGGACACAATGAGCAGTTCTTC. It translates to CASSPGQGGHNEQFF.

The chain combines TRBV11-3 with TRBJ2-1; the match to TRBD2 covers 9 bases. J was trimmed by 2 bases and V by 1 base; bases with no gene match: 3. The CDR3 is 16 residues long. The germline gives CDR1 SGHNT, CDR2 YENEEA. CDR3 in amino acids: CASSLVSSGAYNEQFF. The CDR3 DNA reads as TGTGCCAGCAGCTTAGTTTCTAGCGGGGCCTACAATGAGCAGTTCTTC. Full variable domain (outside the CDR3, taken from reference TRBV11-3 and TRBJ2-1): EAGVVQSPRYKIIEKKQPVAFWCNPISGHNTLYWYLQNLGQGPELLIRYENEEAVDDSQLPKDRFSAERLKGVDSTLKIQPAELGDSAVYLCASSLVSSGAYNEQFFGPGTRLTVL.

The chain combines TRBV11-2 with TRBJ2-7, with 8 bases identical to TRBD1. The CDR3 runs to 14 residues. Germline V CDR1 and CDR2: SGHAT, FQNNGV. J gave up 0 bases and V 5 bases, and 3 bases lay outside the gene matches. The CDR3 sequence is CASSVTGDSYEQYF. CDR3 bases: TGTGCCAGCAGCGTGACAGGGGACTCCTACGAGCAGTACTTC.

This clone was counted a few times. The sample carries other DNA sequences with the same CDR3. The rearrangement links TRBV27 to TRBJ2-7, with TRBD1 matching over 7 bases. J gave up 4 bases and V 7 bases, and 1 base lay outside the gene matches. Germline V gives CDR1 MNHEY, CDR2 SMNVEV (reference sequence). This CDR3 is built from 11 residues. CDR3 region: CASTRGYEQYF. CDR3 nucleotides: TGTGCCAGCACCAGGGGGTACGAGCAGTACTTC.

The chain is built from TRBV29-1 and TRBJ1-1, with a tentative D call TRBD1 (5 bases). The CDR3 is 14 amino acids. Germline V gene data show CDR1 as SQVTM and CDR2 as ANQGSEA. V was cut by 5 bases and J by 0 bases, with 13 bases left in between. The CDR3 spells CSVLPDTLNTEAFF. DNA of the CDR3: TGCAGCGTTCTTCCGGACACCTTGAACACTGAAGCTTTCTTT.

In this sample, this clone turned up a few times. CDR3 region: CASSQDPLEDTQYF. The CDR3, as DNA: TGTGCCAGCAGCCAAGACCCATTGGAGGATACGCAGTATTTT. The V call is TRBV14, the J call TRBJ2-3; no clear D. V shed 0 bases and J shed 6 bases, with 10 bases lying between them. CDR3 length: 14 amino acids. Germline V lookup: CDR1 SGHDN, CDR2 FVKESK.

V usage is TRBV28 and J usage is TRBJ2-7; 7 nucleotides align to TRBD1. This CDR3 has 11 amino acids. The V and J ends lost 4 bases and 9 bases, in that order; junction bases with no gene match: 3. Germline V gives CDR1 MDHEN, CDR2 SYDVKM. In DNA form, the CDR3 reads TGTGCCAGCAGTTCGACAGGGCGGCAGTACTTC. Amino acids: CASSSTGRQYF. Drawing the rest from reference TRBV28 and TRBJ2-7, the complete variable domain is DVKVTQSSRYLVKRTGEKVFLECVQDMDHENMFWYRQDPGLGLRLIYFSYDVKMKEKGDIPEGYSVSREKKERFSLILESASTNQTSMYLCASSSTGRQYFGPGTRLTVT.

This clone was picked up one time. The chain carries TRBV9 and TRBJ2-1; TRBD1 agrees at 9 bases. CDR3 size: 15 residues. Germline V gene data show CDR1 as SGDLS and CDR2 as YYNGEE. The J segment lost 4 bases and the V segment lost 3 bases, leaving 5 bases of the junction unmatched. CDR3 residues: CASSAGQGNYNEQFF. In nucleotides, the CDR3 is TGTGCCAGCAGCGCGGGACAGGGAAATTACAATGAGCAGTTCTTC.

This clone has only one observation. The chain combines TRBV10-1 with TRBJ1-1; tentative D call: TRBD1 (6 bases). The CDR3 length is 15 residues. The germline V and J ends were trimmed by 5 bases and 7 bases, with 20 bases remaining between them. From germline, CDR1 is WNHNN and CDR2 SYGVQD (reference sequence). The CDR3 DNA reads TGCGCCAGCAGTCGCACTCAAACAGGGCTGGGTGAAGCTTTCTTT. This encodes CASSRTQTGLGEAFF.

The genes are TRBV6-5 and TRBJ1-1; tentatively, D is TRBD1 (5 bases). The V gene's germline CDR1 is MNHEY and CDR2 SVGAGI. The V end lost 5 bases, the J end lost 10 bases, and 11 bases lay between the germline ends. This CDR3 spans 11 amino acids. CDR3 DNA: TGTGCCAGCAGTGAAAGGGGCGTAGCTTTCTTT. It translates to CASSERGVAFF.

This clone was seen more than once but under ten times. The J gene is TRBJ2-1, the V gene TRBV5-1; D is perhaps TRBD2 (6 bases). The CDR3 runs 15 residues. Germline V CDR1 and CDR2: SGHRS, YFSETQ. Trimming left V 2 bases short and J 7 bases short, with 16 bases between. The CDR3 DNA follows: TGCGCCAGCAGCTTTTCCCGGGAGCTTGGGAATGAGCAGTTCTTC. Its protein is CASSFSRELGNEQFF.

The chain joins TRBV7-3 to TRBJ2-3; D is perhaps TRBD1 (6 bases). V was cut by 5 bases and J by 2 bases, with 11 bases left in between. The CDR3 is 14 amino acids. The germline gives CDR1 SGHTA, CDR2 FQGTGA. The CDR3 here is CASSPDRNTDTQYF. CDR3 coding DNA: TGTGCCAGCAGCCCGGACAGAAACACAGATACGCAGTATTTT.

The CDR3 sequence: CASRTGNDEQFF. CDR3 bases: TGTGCCAGCAGGACAGGGAACGATGAGCAGTTCTTC. V and J are TRBV28 and TRBJ2-1; 7 positions match TRBD1. CDR1 and CDR2 from the germline V gene are MDHEN and SYDVKM. Losses at the gene ends were 6 bases for V and 8 bases for J; bases not matched to a gene: 4. The CDR3 is made up of 12 amino acids.

The chain is built from TRBV27 and TRBJ1-1, with TRBD1 identical over 10 bases. V lost 10 bases and J lost 2; bases outside the gene matches: 10. This CDR3 comprises 15 residues. Germline V gene lookup returns CDR1 MNHEY and CDR2 SMNVEV (reference sequence). Written as DNA, the CDR3 is TGTGCCACCTCCCACCGGACAGGGGGTAACACTGAAGCTTTCTTT. Translation gives CATSHRTGGNTEAFF.

The chain uses TRBV7-6 and TRBJ2-7; the D gene is possibly TRBD2 (5 bases). The CDR3 consists of 14 residues. Between the trimmed V and J ends, which lost 5 bases and 3 bases, there was a span of 14 bases. CDR1 and CDR2 from the germline V gene are SGHVS and FNYEAQ. CDR3 DNA: TGTGCCAGCAGCCCCCTTGATAGCGACTACGAGCAGTACTTC. The encoded protein is CASSPLDSDYEQYF.

This chain links TRBV28 with TRBJ2-1; D remains ambiguous. CDR1 is MDHEN, CDR2 SYDVKM, per germline. The ends were cut back, 5 bases at V and 5 bases at J, with 10 bases in the middle. The CDR3 is 13 residues long. The CDR3 DNA sequence: TGTGCCAGCAGTCGGTCTTATCACAATGAGCAGTTCTTC. This translates into CASSRSYHNEQFF.

This chain joins TRBV11-2 and TRBJ1-2; 7 nucleotides agree with TRBD1. This CDR3 spans 13 amino acids. V was pared by 5 bases and J by 2 bases, with 2 bases of the junction left unmatched. The germline V gene has CDR1 SGHAT and CDR2 FQNNGV. The chain's CDR3 is CASSPDRNYGYTF. The DNA for the CDR3 is TGTGCCAGCAGCCCGGACAGGAACTATGGCTACACCTTC.